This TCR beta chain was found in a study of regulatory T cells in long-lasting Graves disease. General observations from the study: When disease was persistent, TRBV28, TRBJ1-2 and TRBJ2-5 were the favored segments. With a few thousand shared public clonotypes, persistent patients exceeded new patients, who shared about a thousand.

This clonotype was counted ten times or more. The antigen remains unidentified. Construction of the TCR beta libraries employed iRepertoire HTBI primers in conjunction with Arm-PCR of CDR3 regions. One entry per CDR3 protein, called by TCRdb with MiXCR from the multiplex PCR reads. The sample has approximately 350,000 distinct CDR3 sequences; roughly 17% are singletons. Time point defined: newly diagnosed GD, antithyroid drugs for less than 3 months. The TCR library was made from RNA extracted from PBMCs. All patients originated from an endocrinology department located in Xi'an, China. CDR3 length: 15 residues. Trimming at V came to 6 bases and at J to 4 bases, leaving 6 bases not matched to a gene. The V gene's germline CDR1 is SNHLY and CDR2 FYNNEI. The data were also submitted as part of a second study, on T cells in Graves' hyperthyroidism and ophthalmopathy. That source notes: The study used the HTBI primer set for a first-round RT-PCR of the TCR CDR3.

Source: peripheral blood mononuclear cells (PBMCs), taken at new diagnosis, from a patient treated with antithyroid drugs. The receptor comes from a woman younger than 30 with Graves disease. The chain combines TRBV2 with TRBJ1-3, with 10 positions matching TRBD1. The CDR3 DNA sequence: TGTGCCAGCAGGAGGGGGACAGGGGTCGGAAACACCATATATTTT. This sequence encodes CASRRGTGVGNTIYF.